This T cell receptor (beta chain) was recorded in a study of blood T cells in healthy people across ages. Overall study findings and caveats: Whereas aged donors had fewer naive CD4+ cells, long-lived donors had more of them and higher diversity.

V shed 2 bases and J 6 bases; nucleotides not matched to a gene: 10. CDR3 length: 15 residues. The germline gives CDR1 PRHDT, CDR2 FYEKMQ (reference sequence). Combining a sample-barcoded 5' primer with a J-beta primer mix, a second PCR ran for about 7 to 11 cycles. TCRdb reprocessed the 5' RACE reads with MiXCR, giving one entry per CDR3 protein. This sample has hundreds of thousands of distinct CDR3 sequences; 45% to 50% occur once, and the top ten carry approximately 32%. This clonotype has a handful of counts. Its cognate antigen is unknown. Sequences were obtained from blood. The chain uses TRBV13 and TRBJ2-7, with 7 bases identical to TRBD1. The source of this sequence is a woman aged 55-70 years in good health. The CDR3 protein is CASSLQPRAGGEQYF. Here the CDR3 DNA reads TGTGCCAGCAGCTTACAACCCCGGGCAGGGGGCGAGCAGTACTTC.